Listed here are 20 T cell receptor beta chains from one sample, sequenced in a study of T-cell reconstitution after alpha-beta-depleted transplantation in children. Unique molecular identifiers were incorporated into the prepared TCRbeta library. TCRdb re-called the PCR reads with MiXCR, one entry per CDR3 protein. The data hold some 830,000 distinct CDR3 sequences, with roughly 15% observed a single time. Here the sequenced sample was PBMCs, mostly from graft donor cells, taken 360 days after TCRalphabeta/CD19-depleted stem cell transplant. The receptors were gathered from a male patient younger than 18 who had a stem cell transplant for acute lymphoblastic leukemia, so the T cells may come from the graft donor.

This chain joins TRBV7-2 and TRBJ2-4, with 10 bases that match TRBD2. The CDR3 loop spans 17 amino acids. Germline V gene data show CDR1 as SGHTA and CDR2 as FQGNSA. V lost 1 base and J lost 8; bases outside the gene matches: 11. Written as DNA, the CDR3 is TGTGCCAGCAGCTTAGGAGGTCCTAGCGGGAGAACTTACATTCAGTACTTC. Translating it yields CASSLGGPSGRTYIQYF.

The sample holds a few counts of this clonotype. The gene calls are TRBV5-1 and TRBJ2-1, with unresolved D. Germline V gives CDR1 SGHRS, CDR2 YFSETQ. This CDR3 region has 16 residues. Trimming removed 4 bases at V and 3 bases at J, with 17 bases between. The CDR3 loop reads CASSALDTLFYNEQFF. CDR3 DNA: TGCGCCAGCAGCGCCCTTGACACCCTGTTCTACAATGAGCAGTTCTTC.

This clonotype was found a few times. The CDR3 reads CASSLGWRGPTNEQFF. The CDR3 DNA reads TGTGCCAGCAGTTTGGGGTGGCGGGGCCCCACCAATGAGCAGTTCTTC. V gene TRBV11-2 combines with J gene TRBJ2-1, with D tentatively TRBD2 (6 bases). Trimming removed 6 bases from V and 6 bases from J, with 21 bases in between. The CDR3 is made up of 16 amino acids. CDR1 is SGHAT, CDR2 FQNNGV, per germline.

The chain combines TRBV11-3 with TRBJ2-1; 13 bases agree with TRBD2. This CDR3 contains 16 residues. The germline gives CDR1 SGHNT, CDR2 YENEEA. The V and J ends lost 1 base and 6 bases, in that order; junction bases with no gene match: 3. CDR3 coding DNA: TGTGCCAGCAGCTTAGGGGGACTAGCGGGGCCCAATGAGCAGTTCTTC. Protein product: CASSLGGLAGPNEQFF.

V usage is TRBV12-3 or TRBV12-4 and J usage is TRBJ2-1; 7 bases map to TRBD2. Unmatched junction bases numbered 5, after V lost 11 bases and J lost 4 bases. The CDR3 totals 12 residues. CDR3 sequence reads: CAGGGEYNEQFF. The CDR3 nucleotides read TGTGCCGGGGGGGGAGAATACAATGAGCAGTTCTTC.

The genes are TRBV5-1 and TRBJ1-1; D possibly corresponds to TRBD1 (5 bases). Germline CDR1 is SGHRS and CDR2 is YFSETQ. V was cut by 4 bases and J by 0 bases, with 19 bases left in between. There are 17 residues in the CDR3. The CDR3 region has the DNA TGCGCCAGCAGCCCCGGATGGGGGAACCTCATGAACACTGAAGCTTTCTTT. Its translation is CASSPGWGNLMNTEAFF.

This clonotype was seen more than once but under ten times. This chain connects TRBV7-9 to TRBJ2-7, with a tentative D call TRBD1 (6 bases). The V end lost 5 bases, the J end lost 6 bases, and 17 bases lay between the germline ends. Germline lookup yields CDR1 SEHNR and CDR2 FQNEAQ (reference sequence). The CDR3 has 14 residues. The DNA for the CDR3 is TGTGCCAGCAGCCAGAGCCCCCACAGGGCCGAGCAGTACTTC. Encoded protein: CASSQSPHRAEQYF.

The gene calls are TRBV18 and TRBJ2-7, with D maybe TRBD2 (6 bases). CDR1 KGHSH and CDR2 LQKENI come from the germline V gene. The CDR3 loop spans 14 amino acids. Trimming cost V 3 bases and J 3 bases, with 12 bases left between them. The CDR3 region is CASSPGGPLYEQYF. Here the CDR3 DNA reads TGTGCCAGCTCACCCGGGGGACCGCTCTACGAGCAGTACTTC. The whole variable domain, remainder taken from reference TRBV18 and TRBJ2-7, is NAGVMQNPRHLVRRRGQEARLRCSPMKGHSHVYWYRQLPEEGLKFMVYLQKENIIDESGMPKERFSAEFPKEGPSILRIQQVVRGDSAAYFCASSPGGPLYEQYFGPGTRLTVT.

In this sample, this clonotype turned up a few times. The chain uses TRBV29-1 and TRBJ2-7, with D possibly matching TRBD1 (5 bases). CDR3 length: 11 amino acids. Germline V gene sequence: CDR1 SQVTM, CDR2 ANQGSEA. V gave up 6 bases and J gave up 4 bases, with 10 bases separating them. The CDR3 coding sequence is TGCAGCGTCTCAGACAGATACGAGCAGTACTTC. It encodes CSVSDRYEQYF.

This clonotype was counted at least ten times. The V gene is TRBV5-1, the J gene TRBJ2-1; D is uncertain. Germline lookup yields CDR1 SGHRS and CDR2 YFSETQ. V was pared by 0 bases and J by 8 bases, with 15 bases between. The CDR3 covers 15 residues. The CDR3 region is CASSLGPPRTDEQFF. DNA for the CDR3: TGCGCCAGCAGCTTGGGCCCCCCTCGGACGGATGAGCAGTTCTTC.

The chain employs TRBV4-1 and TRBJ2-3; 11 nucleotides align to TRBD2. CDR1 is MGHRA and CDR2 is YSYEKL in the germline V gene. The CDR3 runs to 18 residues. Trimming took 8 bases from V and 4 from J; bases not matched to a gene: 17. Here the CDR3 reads CASRKTSGALLMSDTQYF. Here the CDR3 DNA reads TGCGCCAGCCGCAAGACTAGCGGGGCCCTGTTGATGTCAGATACGCAGTATTTT.

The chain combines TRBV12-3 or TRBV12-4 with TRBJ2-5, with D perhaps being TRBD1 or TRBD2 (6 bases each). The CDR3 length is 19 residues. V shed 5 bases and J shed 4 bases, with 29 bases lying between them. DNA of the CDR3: TGTGCCAGCAGTCCTAGGGGACTCGCCTCAGGGGCACAGAGAGAGACCCAGTACTTC. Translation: CASSPRGLASGAQRETQYF.

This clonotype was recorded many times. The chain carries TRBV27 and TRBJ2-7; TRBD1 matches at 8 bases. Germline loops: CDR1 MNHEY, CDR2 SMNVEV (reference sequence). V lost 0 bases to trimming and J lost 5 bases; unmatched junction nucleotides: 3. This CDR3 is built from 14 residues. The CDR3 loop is CASSLSPGGHEQYF. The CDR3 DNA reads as TGTGCCAGCAGTTTATCGCCAGGGGGCCACGAGCAGTACTTC.

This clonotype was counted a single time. CDR3 nucleotides: TGCGCCAGCAGCCGGGGGCGCGCCGCGGCCGGGGAGCTGTTTTTT. Translation gives CASSRGRAAAGELFF. The chain combines TRBV4-1 with TRBJ2-2, with a possible D match to TRBD1 (6 bases). Trimming removed 4 bases at V and 6 bases at J, with 15 bases between. CDR1 MGHRA and CDR2 YSYEKL come from the germline V gene. The CDR3 is made up of 15 amino acids.

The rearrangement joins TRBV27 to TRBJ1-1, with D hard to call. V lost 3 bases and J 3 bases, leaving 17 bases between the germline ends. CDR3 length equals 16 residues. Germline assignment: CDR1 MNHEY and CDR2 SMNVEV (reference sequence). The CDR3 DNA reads TGTGCCAGCAGTTTTAGGGCAGACTACGACCACACTGAAGCTTTCTTT. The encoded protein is CASSFRADYDHTEAFF.

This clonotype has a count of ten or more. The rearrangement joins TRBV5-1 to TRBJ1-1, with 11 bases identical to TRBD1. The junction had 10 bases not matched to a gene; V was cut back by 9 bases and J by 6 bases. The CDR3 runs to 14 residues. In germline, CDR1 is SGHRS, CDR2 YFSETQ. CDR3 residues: CATAGQGGGSEAFF. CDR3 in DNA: TGCGCCACCGCGGGACAGGGGGGAGGCTCTGAAGCTTTCTTT.

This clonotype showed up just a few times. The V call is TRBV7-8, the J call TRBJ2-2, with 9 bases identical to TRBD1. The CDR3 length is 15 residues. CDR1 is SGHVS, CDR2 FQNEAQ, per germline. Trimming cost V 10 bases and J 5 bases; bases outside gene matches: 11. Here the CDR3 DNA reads TGTGCCACCCGGGAAACAGGGGGCCATACCGGGGAGCTGTTTTTT. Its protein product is CATRETGGHTGELFF. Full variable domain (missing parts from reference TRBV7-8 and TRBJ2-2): GAGVSQSPRYKVAKRGQDVALRCDPISGHVSLFWYQQALGQGPEFLTYFQNEAQLDKSGLPSDRFFAERPEGSVSTLKIQRTQQEDSAVYLCATRETGGHTGELFFGEGSRLTVL.

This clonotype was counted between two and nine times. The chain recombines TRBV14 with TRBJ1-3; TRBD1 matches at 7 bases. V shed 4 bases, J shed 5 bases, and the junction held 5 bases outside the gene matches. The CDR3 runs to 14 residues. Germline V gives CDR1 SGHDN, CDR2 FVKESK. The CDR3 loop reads CASSLGTARNTIYF. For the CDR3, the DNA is TGTGCCAGCAGCCTCGGGACAGCCCGAAACACCATATATTTT.

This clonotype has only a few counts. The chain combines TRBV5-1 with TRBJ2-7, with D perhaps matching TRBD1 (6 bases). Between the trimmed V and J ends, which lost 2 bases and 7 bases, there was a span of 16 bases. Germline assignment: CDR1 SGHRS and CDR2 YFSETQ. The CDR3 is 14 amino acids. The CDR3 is CASSFQGSLGEQYF. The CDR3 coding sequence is TGCGCCAGCAGCTTCCAGGGGAGCCTTGGTGAGCAGTACTTC.

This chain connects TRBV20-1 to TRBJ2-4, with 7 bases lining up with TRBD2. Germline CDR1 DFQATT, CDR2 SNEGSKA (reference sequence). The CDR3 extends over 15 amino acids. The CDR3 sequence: CRGLGEGPPPNIQYF. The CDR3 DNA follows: TGCAGGGGTTTGGGGGAGGGCCCTCCCCCGAACATTCAGTACTTC.